This T cell receptor beta chain was captured by sequencing in a study of immune cell composition in non-small cell lung cancer. The study, taken as a whole, reports: Dominant in vivo tumour-associated clones were not shown to share tumour-reactive sequences.

Here immunoSEQ multiplex PCR was the method, and the copy in TCRdb shows in-frame clones only, minus some. The data hold about 4,900 clones, with just over 75% observed a single time. V lost 3 bases and J lost 9, with 12 bases in between. Germline CDR1 is SGHTA and CDR2 is FQGTGA. This CDR3 contains 13 residues. This clone came up once. Its target is unknown. Material: lung tumor tissue. The TCR was taken from a human donor with non-small cell lung cancer. This chain joins TRBV7-3 and TRBJ2-1; D might be TRBD2 (5 bases). Written as DNA, the CDR3 is TGTGCCAGCAGCTTGGCGAGGGCGAGTGAGCAGTTCTTC. The encoded protein is CASSLARASEQFF.